Listed below are T cell receptor beta chains from one sample, sequenced in a study of regulatory T cells in long-lasting Graves disease. From the multiplex PCR reads, TCRdb called clonotypes with MiXCR, one entry per CDR3 protein. Seen here are roughly 400,000 distinct CDR3 sequences, around 20% observed once, and the top ten hold approximately 15%. This specimen consisted of peripheral blood mononuclear cells (PBMCs), obtained when the disease was refractory, from a patient treated with antithyroid drugs. The receptors here all came from a female donor with Graves disease. Each CDR3 is given with its conserved first and last residue. The order of the fields is V gene, J gene, clone size, D gene, CDR3 protein, CDR3 DNA. D genes are given only for firm matches. Expanded clones are given a class, and other clones once, few, many or no size at all.

TRBV28	TRBJ2-7	many	TRBD1	CASNPGTGVTYEQYF	TGTGCCAGCAATCCCGGGACAGGGGTTACCTACGAGCAGTACTTC
TRBV5-1	TRBJ2-7	many	.	CASRATSEQYF	TGCGCCAGCAGAGCCACCTCCGAGCAGTACTTC
TRBV15	TRBJ1-5	.	.	CATSHGQMGHQPQHF	TGTGCCACCAGCCACGGACAGATGGGGCATCAGCCCCAGCATTTT
TRBV7-3	TRBJ2-7	.	.	CASNLNCQVYSYEQYF	TGTGCCAGCAACTTAAACTGTCAGGTCTACTCCTACGAGCAGTACTTC
TRBV10-2	TRBJ2-7	many	.	CASSQGFYEQYF	TGCGCCTCCAGCCAGGGATTTTACGAGCAGTACTTC
TRBV2	TRBJ2-1	.	.	CASSDKRDSGAYNEQFF	TGTGCCAGCAGCGACAAACGGGACTCCGGGGCCTACAATGAGCAGTTCTTC
TRBV6-1	TRBJ2-7	many	.	CASRSLTDIIYEQYF	TGTGCCAGCAGAAGTCTGACGGACATCATTTACGAGCAGTACTTC
TRBV15	TRBJ1-6	many	.	CATSRGAGNSPLHF	TGTGCCACCAGCAGAGGGGCAGGAAATTCACCCCTCCACTTT
TRBV20-1	TRBJ2-7	many	TRBD2	CSARDAQVAGAGYEQYF	TGCAGCGCTAGGGACGCCCAGGTTGCGGGAGCAGGGTACGAGCAGTACTTC
TRBV12-3/TRBV12-4	TRBJ2-6	.	.	CASMLGTLHSGANVLTF	TGTGCCAGCATGCTGGGGACGCTACACTCTGGGGCCAACGTCCTGACTTTC
TRBV4-2	TRBJ2-5	.	.	CASSQDPQETQYF	TGTGCCAGCAGCCAAGATCCCCAAGAGACCCAGTACTTC
TRBV28	TRBJ1-5	many	.	CASRPSGLVGGQPQHF	TGTGCCAGCAGACCGTCGGGCCTTGTTGGAGGGCAGCCCCAGCATTTT
TRBV28	TRBJ1-5	many	.	CASTLGDQPQHF	TGTGCCAGCACCCTAGGGGATCAGCCCCAGCATTTT
TRBV7-9	TRBJ1-1	.	.	CASSSRGDHTEAFF	TGTGCCAGCAGCTCTCGGGGAGACCACACTGAAGCTTTCTTT
TRBV12-3/TRBV12-4	TRBJ2-3	many	.	CASSLGVGISTDTQYF	TGTGCCAGCAGTTTGGGGGTAGGGATTAGCACAGATACGCAGTATTTT
TRBV20-1	TRBJ1-2	.	.	CSANVGYGYTF	TGCAGTGCTAATGTAGGGTATGGCTACACCTTC
TRBV20-1	TRBJ2-1	few	TRBD2	CSALSSGRGPYNEQFF	TGCAGTGCCCTGTCTAGCGGGAGAGGGCCCTACAATGAGCAGTTCTTC
TRBV6-1	TRBJ1-1	many	.	CASGLENMNTEAFF	TGTGCCAGCGGACTGGAGAACATGAACACTGAAGCTTTCTTT
TRBV20-1	TRBJ2-5	many	TRBD2	CSARDLGTSGRKGDQETQYF	TGCAGTGCTAGAGACCTTGGGACTAGCGGGAGAAAGGGGGACCAAGAGACCCAGTACTTC
TRBV28	TRBJ2-7	.	TRBD1	CASSPGTGDKYEQYF	TGTGCCAGCAGTCCCGGGACAGGCGATAAGTACGAGCAGTACTTC
TRBV29-1	TRBJ1-4	many	.	CSVLWPGEGEKLFF	TGCAGCGTTCTCTGGCCAGGGGAAGGTGAAAAACTGTTTTTT
TRBV28	TRBJ1-2	many	.	CASSWAVTGYTF	TGTGCCAGCAGTTGGGCGGTTACCGGCTACACCTTC
TRBV10-3	TRBJ2-5	.	.	CAISESRQGEGETQYF	TGTGCCATCAGTGAGTCGCGCCAGGGAGAGGGAGAGACCCAGTACTTC
TRBV27	TRBJ2-1	many	TRBD2	CANREAGGPMNEQFF	TGTGCCAACAGAGAAGCGGGAGGGCCCATGAATGAGCAGTTCTTC
TRBV9	TRBJ1-3	.	.	CASSAWDSGNTIYF	TGTGCCAGCAGCGCCTGGGACTCTGGAAACACCATATATTTT
TRBV5-6	TRBJ1-2	.	TRBD1	CASSLGRGRSNYGYTF	TGTGCCAGCAGCCTCGGGAGGGGGCGGTCTAACTATGGCTACACCTTC
TRBV12-3/TRBV12-4	TRBJ2-5	many	TRBD1	CASGDRQETQYF	TGTGCCAGCGGGGACAGGCAAGAGACCCAGTACTTC
TRBV28	TRBJ1-5	many	.	CASRSKGQPQHF	TGTGCCAGCAGGTCTAAGGGTCAGCCCCAGCATTTT
TRBV10-3	TRBJ1-1	few	TRBD1	CAISSGTGVTEAFF	TGTGCCATCAGCTCCGGGACAGGGGTTACTGAAGCTTTCTTT
TRBV27	TRBJ2-1	.	.	CASSLDMLKGEQFF	TGTGCCAGCAGTCTCGACATGCTAAAGGGTGAGCAGTTCTTC
TRBV20-1	TRBJ2-7	.	TRBD2	CSARDLYGRVSYEQYF	TGCAGTGCTAGAGATCTATACGGGAGGGTCTCCTACGAGCAGTACTTC
TRBV20-1	TRBJ2-7	few	TRBD2	CSARDGLAGQLTFYEQYF	TGCAGTGCTAGAGATGGGCTAGCGGGACAGCTTACTTTTTACGAGCAGTACTTC
TRBV6-1	TRBJ1-2	.	TRBD1	CASSERPGQGLDGYTF	TGTGCCAGCAGTGAACGGCCGGGACAGGGGCTGGACGGCTACACCTTC